The source of this T cell receptor beta chain is a study of cytomegalovirus exposure and HLA in healthy donors. The ends lost 6 bases at V and 2 bases at J; junction bases unmatched: 19. CDR3 length equals 20 residues. CDR1 and CDR2 from the germline V gene are MNHEY and SMNVEV (reference sequence). This PCR relied on a set of 60 Vbeta primers and 13 Jbeta primers. Some clones are missing from TCRdb's copy, which holds only in-frame ones; the method was immunoSEQ multiplex PCR. The sample lists about 93,000 clones; about 78% were seen once. Specimen: PBMCs. The receptor's source is a woman aged 40 to 50 in good health and CMV-seronegative. The V call is TRBV27, the J call TRBJ1-1; 12 bases match TRBD1. CDR3 amino acids: CASSRGVGTGGAGVNTEAFF. DNA for the CDR3: TGTGCCAGCAGCCGCGGAGTGGGGACAGGGGGCGCCGGGGTCAACACTGAAGCTTTCTTT.